One and the same sample provided the 17 T cell receptor beta chains below, sequenced in a study of cytomegalovirus exposure and HLA in healthy donors. PCR employed 60 Vbeta and 13 Jbeta primers. Sequenced by immunoSEQ multiplex PCR; TCRdb stores in-frame clones only, minus some. The table shows around 160,000 clones, with almost 80% occurring only once. Sequenced: PBMCs. The receptors derive from a woman aged 40 to 50 in good health and CMV-seropositive.

This clone occurred once. This chain links TRBV27 with TRBJ2-1, with 9 bases lining up with TRBD2. V dropped 2 bases and J dropped 7; count of bases not matched to a gene: 12. This CDR3 has 17 residues. Germline V gene data show CDR1 as MNHEY and CDR2 as SMNVEV (reference sequence). CDR3 amino acids: CASSLGIAGAGGNEQFF. In DNA, the CDR3 is TGTGCCAGCAGTTTAGGGATAGCGGGGGCCGGGGGGAATGAGCAGTTCTTC.

The sample holds a few counts of this clone. The chain is built from TRBV15 and TRBJ2-5; D remains ambiguous. The CDR3 spans 12 residues. Germline V gene data show CDR1 as LNHNV and CDR2 as YYDKDF (reference sequence). V was clipped by 0 bases and J by 7 bases, with 6 bases between them. CDR3: CATSRDRVTQYF. The DNA of the CDR3 is TGTGCCACCAGCAGAGATCGGGTGACCCAGTACTTC. Looking up the rest from reference TRBV15 and TRBJ2-5 gives the full variable domain: DAMVIQNPRYQVTQFGKPVTLSCSQTLNHNVMYWYQQKSSQAPKLLFHYYDKDFNNEADTPDNFQSRRPNTSFCFLDIRSPGLGDTAMYLCATSRDRVTQYFGPGTRLLVL.

The V gene is TRBV7-2, the J gene TRBJ1-6, with D unclear. V lost 2 bases and J 0 bases, leaving 8 bases between the germline ends. The CDR3 length is 16 residues. Germline CDR1 and CDR2: SGHTA and FQGNSA. The CDR3 coding sequence is TGTGCCAGCAGCTTACTCGGGAGCTCCTATAATTCACCCCTCCACTTT. This encodes CASSLLGSSYNSPLHF.

CDR3 sequence (DNA): TGCGCCAGCAGCTTGCAATTGGGCGGGGGGGCCCGGAATGAGCAGTTCTTC. Translated: CASSLQLGGGARNEQFF. The chain combines TRBV5-1 with TRBJ2-1; 9 bases map to TRBD2. V gave up 1 base and J gave up 7 bases; unmatched junction bases: 12. The CDR3 consists of 17 residues. Germline loops: CDR1 SGHRS, CDR2 YFSETQ.

The J gene is TRBJ1-6, the V gene TRBV7-2; tentative D call: TRBD1 (5 bases). V lost 1 base to trimming and J lost 6 bases, with 7 bases between them. The CDR3 spans 14 residues. The germline V gene encodes CDR1 SGHTA and CDR2 FQGNSA. CDR3 residues: CASSLEQVNSPLHF. CDR3 DNA: TGTGCCAGCAGCTTAGAACAGGTTAATTCACCCCTCCACTTT.

The CDR3, as DNA: TGTGCCAGCTCTTCGGGGACAGTGAACACTGAAGCTTTCTTT. Translating it yields CASSSGTVNTEAFF. J is TRBJ1-1 and V is TRBV9, with TRBD1 matching 7 bases. Germline V CDR1 and CDR2: SGDLS, YYNGEE. Unmatched junction bases numbered 6, after V lost 7 bases and J lost 0 bases. There are 14 residues in the CDR3.

The chain employs TRBV6-1 and TRBJ2-6; 7 bases map to TRBD2. There are 19 residues in the CDR3. J was trimmed by 0 bases and V by 2 bases; bases with no gene match: 10. Germline values: CDR1 MNHNS, CDR2 SASEGT. The CDR3 loop is CASSEKGRGASSGANVLTF. The CDR3 nucleotides are TGTGCCAGCAGTGAAAAGGGGAGGGGAGCGAGCTCTGGGGCCAACGTCCTGACTTTC.

This chain connects TRBV7-3 to TRBJ2-3, with 10 bases lining up with TRBD2. There are 14 residues in the CDR3. V lost 4 bases and J lost 4; bases outside the gene matches: 2. Germline-derived CDR1 and CDR2 are SGHTA and FQGTGA. This CDR3 is CASSSSGGADTQYF. CDR3 sequence (DNA): TGTGCCAGCAGCTCCAGCGGGGGGGCAGATACGCAGTATTTT.

The V and J genes are TRBV9 and TRBJ2-2; TRBD1 matches at 9 bases. V was pared by 3 bases and J by 5 bases, with 2 bases of the junction left unmatched. CDR3 length: 14 amino acids. CDR1 and CDR2 (germline): SGDLS, YYNGEE. The CDR3 protein is CASSEGQGTGELFF. The DNA for the CDR3 is TGTGCCAGCAGCGAGGGACAGGGAACCGGGGAGCTGTTTTTT.

V is TRBV5-1 and J is TRBJ2-5; the D gene is possibly TRBD1 (6 bases). CDR1 is SGHRS and CDR2 is YFSETQ in the germline V gene. This CDR3 has 13 amino acids. The V end lost 2 bases, the J end lost 5 bases, and 10 bases lay between the germline ends. The CDR3, as DNA: TGCGCCAGCAGCTTTCCAGGGGTGGAGACCCAGTACTTC. This translates into CASSFPGVETQYF.

The rearrangement links TRBV20-1 to TRBJ1-2; D call uncertain. V lost 6 bases, J lost 3 bases, and 2 bases lay in between. The length of the CDR3 is 9 residues. Germline V gene sequence: CDR1 DFQATT, CDR2 SNEGSKA (reference sequence). CDR3 nucleotide sequence: TGCAGTGCCGACTATGGCTACACCTTC. As protein: CSADYGYTF.

The chain is built from TRBV4-1 and TRBJ1-5, with D possibly matching TRBD1 (5 bases). The germline CDR1 and CDR2 sequences are MGHRA and YSYEKL. Trimming removed 0 bases from V and 5 bases from J, with 11 bases in between. The length of the CDR3 is 15 residues. The CDR3 sequence: CASSQDRGWDQPQHF. DNA for the CDR3: TGCGCCAGCAGCCAAGATAGGGGTTGGGATCAGCCCCAGCATTTT.

V is TRBV27 and J is TRBJ2-7, with TRBD1 matching over 8 bases. The V and J ends lost 9 bases and 6 bases, in that order; junction bases with no gene match: 1. Germline V gene lookup returns CDR1 MNHEY and CDR2 SMNVEV (reference sequence). The CDR3 is 10 amino acids. The DNA of the CDR3 is TGTGCCAGGACAGGGGTCGAGCAGTACTTC. Its translation: CARTGVEQYF.

The rearrangement links TRBV2 to TRBJ1-2; 9 nucleotides match TRBD1. Germline assignment: CDR1 SNHLY and CDR2 FYNNEI. The CDR3 length is 15 residues. The V gene end was trimmed by 6 bases and the J gene end by 2 bases; junction bases not matched to a gene: 7. In DNA, the CDR3 is TGTGCCAGCAGGAAGGGACAGGGTGGCAACTATGGCTACACCTTC. This translates into CASRKGQGGNYGYTF.

The sample holds a few counts of this clone. The chain recombines TRBV13 with TRBJ2-1; D uncertain. Per the germline V gene, CDR1 is PRHDT and CDR2 is FYEKMQ (reference sequence). Trimming stripped 5 bases from V and 10 bases from J, with 12 bases between. The CDR3 spans 12 residues. The CDR3, as DNA: TGTGCCAGCAGCGCAAAAATGCGGGAGCAGTTCTTC. It codes for CASSAKMREQFF.

The chain joins TRBV28 to TRBJ2-7; 10 bases are a match to TRBD1. V shed 10 bases and J 3 bases; nucleotides not matched to a gene: 9. This CDR3 contains 14 residues. Germline V gene data show CDR1 as MDHEN and CDR2 as SYDVKM. CDR3 sequence (DNA): TGTGCCACTGTGCCGGGACAGGGGAGCTACGAGCAGTACTTC. Amino acids: CATVPGQGSYEQYF.

V and J are TRBV30 and TRBJ2-5, with D possibly matching TRBD1 (6 bases). Between the trimmed V and J ends, which lost 2 bases and 5 bases, there was a span of 9 bases. The CDR3 covers 12 residues. In germline, CDR1 is GTSNPN, CDR2 SVGIG (reference sequence). CDR3 sequence (DNA): TGTGCCTGGAGTTCAGGGGAGGAGACCCAGTACTTC. Amino acid sequence: CAWSSGEETQYF.